These 4 T cell receptor beta chains were all obtained from the same sample, sequenced in a study of PD-L1 blockade in urothelial cancer. As to time point: pretreatment peripheral blood. Some clones are missing from TCRdb's copy, which holds only in-frame ones; the method was immunoSEQ multiplex PCR. This table holds tens of thousands of clones, 70% to 90% found once. Sequencing was performed on PBMCs, taken around atezolizumab (anti-PD-L1) treatment. All receptors come from a man aged 55-75 years with urothelial cancer.

V usage is TRBV7-9 and J usage is TRBJ1-6; D perhaps matches TRBD1 (5 bases). CDR1 and CDR2 (germline): SEHNR, FQNEAQ (reference sequence). Trimming shortened V by 4 bases and J by 6 bases, and 16 bases separated the two germline ends. The CDR3 has 16 residues. This CDR3 is CASSSRWSQGNSPLHF. The CDR3 coding sequence is TGTGCCAGCAGCTCCAGGTGGAGTCAGGGTAATTCACCCCTCCACTTT.

This clone was seen once. The chain has TRBV11-2 and TRBJ2-7; D possibly corresponds to TRBD1 (6 bases). The CDR3 is made up of 14 amino acids. The V and J ends lost 3 bases and 3 bases respectively, with 12 bases between them. Germline V gives CDR1 SGHAT, CDR2 FQNNGV. The DNA for the CDR3 is TGTGCCAGCAGCTTCACGGACAGCTACTACGAGCAGTACTTC. Encoded protein: CASSFTDSYYEQYF. The variable domain in full, completed from reference TRBV11-2 and TRBJ2-7, reads EAGVAQSPRYKIIEKRQSVAFWCNPISGHATLYWYQQILGQGPKLLIQFQNNGVVDDSQLPKDRFSAERLKGVDSTLKIQPAKLEDSAVYLCASSFTDSYYEQYFGPGTRLTVT.

The chain joins TRBV4-1 to TRBJ2-5; the match to TRBD2 covers 8 bases. This CDR3 region has 14 residues. V shed 5 bases, J shed 2 bases, and the junction held 4 bases outside the gene matches. The V gene's germline CDR1 is MGHRA and CDR2 YSYEKL. CDR3: CASSSAGGQETQYF. In DNA, the CDR3 is TGCGCCAGCAGCTCGGCGGGGGGACAAGAGACCCAGTACTTC.

This clone was found many times. CDR3 DNA: TGCGCCAGCAGTGGTTCCAGCTCCTACAATGAGCAGTTCTTC. It translates to CASSGSSSYNEQFF. This chain links TRBV10-1 with TRBJ2-1; no reliable D call. This CDR3 comprises 14 residues. Germline V gene lookup returns CDR1 WNHNN and CDR2 SYGVQD (reference sequence). V dropped 4 bases and J dropped 0 bases, with 7 bases sitting between them.